This passage covers 3 T cell receptor beta chains from one sample sequenced in a study of CD8+ T cells in alopecia areata (dated by TCRdb to 2016 to 2019). The treatment or condition label, as the study defines it: oral pan-JAK inhibitor, 5-10 mg twice daily. The method was the immunoSEQ multiplex PCR assay. For TCR sequencing, RNA was extracted from every sample and reverse transcribed into cDNA to serve as template. This immuneACCESS table, as held by TCRdb, lists in-frame sequences with V and J called but not all clones. Of the missing ones, under half trace to an unresolved V gene in checked studies; the others have no known cause. This sample has 200,000 or so clones in its table, and under 40% of those were observed once. The ten largest clonotypes hold around 0.48% of the sample. The sample here was CD4+ T cells sorted from blood, taken between weeks 30 and 35, from a patient treated with tofacitinib. These receptors were taken from a human donor with alopecia areata.

The chain links TRBV29-1 to TRBJ1-2; D uncertain. Per the germline V gene, CDR1 is SQVTM and CDR2 is ANQGSEA. Trimming took 5 bases from V and 7 from J, leaving 23 bases between them. This CDR3 is built from 15 residues. The CDR3 DNA is TGCAGCGTTTCACTACGTCTATCCGGGCTAAGTGGCTACACCTTC. This translates into CSVSLRLSGLSGYTF.

This sequence joins TRBV29-1 and TRBJ1-1; 9 positions match TRBD1. The trim removed 2 bases at V and 6 bases at J, leaving 13 bases unmatched. Per the germline V gene, CDR1 is SQVTM and CDR2 is ANQGSEA. The CDR3 runs 16 residues. For the CDR3, the DNA is TGCAGCGTTGAAAGGACAGGGGTATCTCGTGGCGCTGAAGCTTTCTTT. Its protein is CSVERTGVSRGAEAFF.

The chain has TRBV30 and TRBJ2-3; perhaps D is TRBD1 or TRBD2 (6 bases each). This CDR3 spans 15 amino acids. CDR1 and CDR2 (germline): GTSNPN, SVGIG (reference sequence). V shed 4 bases and J shed 2 bases, with 16 bases lying between them. The CDR3 here is CAWMGLGGYTDTQYF. The CDR3 bases are TGTGCCTGGATGGGACTCGGGGGCTACACAGATACGCAGTATTTT.